A selection of T cell receptor beta chains follows, all from one sample in a study of monozygotic twins with inflammatory bowel disease. Each CDR3 protein gets one entry in TCRdb, which reprocessed the 5' RACE reads and gives no DNA. Its clone listing holds 440,000 or so distinct CDR3 sequences. The specimen was blood. All receptors come from a human donor with ulcerative colitis or Crohn's disease, or a healthy co-twin of an affected twin (not recorded which). CDR3s include the opening cysteine and the closing phenylalanine or tryptophan. The order of the fields is J gene, V gene, CDR3 protein.

TRBJ1-3 TRBV6-2/TRBV6-3 CASSSRGSFSGNTIYF
TRBJ2-7 TRBV18 CASSPKKRLAESYEQYF
TRBJ1-1 TRBV7-9 CASSFSTGMNTEAFF
TRBJ2-2 TRBV19 CACRLAGNTGELFF
TRBJ1-2 TRBV3-1 CASSQEGPDRESYGYTF
TRBJ2-4 TRBV28 CASSWTGGQNIQYF
TRBJ2-5 TRBV7-7 CASSLAFRQQETQYF
TRBJ2-2 TRBV5-1 CASSSSGLAGVANTGELFF
TRBJ2-3 TRBV7-3 CASSLGLAGDTLYF
TRBJ2-1 TRBV15 CATSRGIRAEEATYNEQFF
TRBJ2-1 TRBV19 CASSMRTRDRKNIEQFF
TRBJ2-1 TRBV5-4 CASSYNAAGTGYNEQFF
TRBJ2-2 TRBV11-2 CASSPLGGAGELFF
TRBJ1-1 TRBV6-4 CASSGGNTEAFF
TRBJ2-1 TRBV5-1 CASSSAVSSYNEQFF
TRBJ2-2 TRBV15 CATSTGGAGTGELFF
TRBJ2-1 TRBV6-6 CASSYGGRNEQFF
TRBJ2-2 TRBV9 CASSVLAANTGELFF